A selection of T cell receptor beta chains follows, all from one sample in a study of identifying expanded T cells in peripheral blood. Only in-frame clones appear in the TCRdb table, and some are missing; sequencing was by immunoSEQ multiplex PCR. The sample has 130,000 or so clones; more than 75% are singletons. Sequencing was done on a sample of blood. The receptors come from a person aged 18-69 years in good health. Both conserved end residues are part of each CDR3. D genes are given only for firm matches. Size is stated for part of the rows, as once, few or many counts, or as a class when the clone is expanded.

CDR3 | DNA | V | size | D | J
CASSSTGNSYNEQFF | TGTGCCAGCAGCTCCACAGGGAATTCCTACAATGAGCAGTTCTTC | TRBV5-5 | once | NA | TRBJ2-1
CASSLGVYEQYF | TGTGCCAGCAGCTTAGGAGTGTACGAGCAGTACTTC | TRBV11-2 | once | NA | TRBJ2-7
CASSDFKGGVQPQHF | TGTGCCAGCAGTGACTTTAAGGGAGGAGTTCAGCCCCAGCATTTT | TRBV6-4 | NA | NA | TRBJ1-5
CASSPTSGIYNEQFF | TGTGCCAGCAGCCCTACTAGCGGGATTTACAATGAGCAGTTCTTC | TRBV27 | NA | TRBD2 | TRBJ2-1
CSALQRREFF | TGCAGTGCGCTCCAGAGACGGGAGTTCTTC | TRBV20-1 | NA | NA | TRBJ2-1
CASSTSDSLYGYTF | TGTGCCAGCAGCACTTCGGACAGTCTCTATGGCTACACCTTC | TRBV11-2 | NA | NA | TRBJ1-2
CASSQGVAGAGDTQYF | TGTGCCAGCAGCCAAGGTGTAGCGGGGGCGGGAGATACGCAGTATTTT | TRBV14 | NA | TRBD2 | TRBJ2-3
CASSSDNRNYGYTF | TGTGCCAGCAGCTCAGACAACAGAAACTATGGCTACACCTTC | TRBV7-9 | once | NA | TRBJ1-2
CASSQVSGGPAYF | TGCGCCAGCAGCCAAGTCTCCGGAGGGCCAGCATACTTC | TRBV4-3 | once | NA | TRBJ2-7
CASSLPGQGVEKLFF | TGTGCCAGCAGTCTACCGGGACAGGGTGTCGAAAAACTGTTTTTT | TRBV28 | NA | TRBD1 | TRBJ1-4
CASSQGTGQETQYF | TGCGCCAGCAGCCAAGGAACAGGACAAGAGACCCAGTACTTC | TRBV4-1 | NA | NA | TRBJ2-5
CASSVTGQSSYNSPLHF | TGTGCCAGTAGTGTGACAGGGCAGAGCTCCTATAATTCACCCCTCCACTTT | TRBV19 | many | TRBD1 | TRBJ1-6
CATRTVSTTNEKLFF | TGTGCCACAAGGACAGTATCAACAACTAATGAAAAACTGTTTTTT | TRBV19 | NA | NA | TRBJ1-4
CASSYSLAGGNNEQFF | TGTGCCAGCAGTTACTCCCTAGCGGGGGGGAACAATGAGCAGTTCTTC | TRBV6-6 | NA | TRBD2 | TRBJ2-1
CASIQEGRRPREQYF | TGTGCCAGCATTCAGGAGGGACGGCGTCCGCGCGAGCAGTACTTC | TRBV6-1 | NA | NA | TRBJ2-7
CASSLEGAGELFF | TGTGCCAGCAGCTTAGAAGGGGCCGGGGAGCTGTTTTTT | TRBV11-3 | NA | NA | TRBJ2-2
CASSTVGNYGYTF | TGTGCCAGCAGTACAGTGGGTAACTATGGCTACACCTTC | TRBV6-6 | NA | NA | TRBJ1-2
CASSLAIRASEQYF | TGTGCCAGCAGCTTAGCCATAAGGGCATCAGAGCAGTACTTC | TRBV7-8 | NA | NA | TRBJ2-7
CASSLSRRTGANYGYTF | TGTGCCAGTAGTCTGTCTCGCCGTACAGGGGCTAACTATGGCTACACCTTC | TRBV19 | few | TRBD1 | TRBJ1-2
CASSQGGQQFF | TGTGCCAGCAGCCAAGGGGGCCAACAGTTCTTC | TRBV6-5 | few | TRBD1 | TRBJ2-1
CASSPDRANGELFF | TGTGCCAGCAGCCCGGACAGGGCTAACGGGGAGCTGTTTTTT | TRBV7-9 | NA | TRBD1 | TRBJ2-2
CASSLDRAGLTQYF | TGTGCCAGCAGCTTAGACAGGGCGGGTTTGACCCAGTACTTC | TRBV11-2 | NA | NA | TRBJ2-5
CSVEDQVPTEAFF | TGCAGCGTTGAAGATCAGGTCCCAACTGAAGCTTTCTTT | TRBV29-1 | NA | NA | TRBJ1-1
CASSPKQGVSYEQYF | TGTGCCAGCTCACCGAAACAGGGGGTTTCCTACGAGCAGTACTTC | TRBV18 | once | TRBD1 | TRBJ2-7
CASSYGRYRNTEAFF | TGTGCCAGCAGCTATGGCAGGTACAGGAACACTGAAGCTTTCTTT | TRBV5-8 | NA | NA | TRBJ1-1
CASSVAGVPLHF | TGTGCCAGCAGCGTAGCAGGGGTCCCCCTCCACTTT | TRBV9 | NA | NA | TRBJ1-6
CASSIGGAGAAFF | TGTGCCAGTAGTATAGGCGGGGCGGGGGCAGCTTTCTTT | TRBV19 | NA | NA | TRBJ1-1
CASSEAWRGSGGYTF | TGTGCCAGCAGTGAAGCGTGGAGGGGTTCGGGTGGCTACACCTTC | TRBV6-1 | NA | NA | TRBJ1-2
CASSGQGREQYF | TGCGCCAGCAGCGGACAGGGGCGCGAGCAGTACTTC | TRBV5-1 | NA | TRBD1 | TRBJ2-7
CASSYGTGGVDEKLFF | TGTGCCAGCAGTTATGGTACAGGGGGGGTCGATGAAAAACTGTTTTTT | TRBV6-5 | few | TRBD1 | TRBJ1-4
CASSQERKGNSGNTIYF | TGCGCCAGCAGCCAAGAAAGGAAGGGGAACTCTGGAAACACCATATATTTT | TRBV4-1 | NA | NA | TRBJ1-3
CASELGQLNTGELFF | TGTGCCAGCGAATTAGGACAATTAAACACCGGGGAGCTGTTTTTT | TRBV6-6 | NA | NA | TRBJ2-2
CASSRSFSGSGNTIYF | TGTGCCAGCAGCCGTTCGTTTTCAGGGTCTGGAAACACCATATATTTT | TRBV9 | NA | NA | TRBJ1-3
CASSFESLAGVADTQYF | TGTGCCAGCAGCTTCGAGTCCCTAGCGGGGGTTGCAGATACGCAGTATTTT | TRBV7-2 | NA | TRBD2 | TRBJ2-3
CASSADTYNSPLHF | TGTGCCAGCAGTGCAGATACCTATAATTCACCCCTCCACTTT | TRBV6-4 | NA | NA | TRBJ1-6
CASSERADTQYF | TGTGCCAGCAGTGAAAGGGCAGATACGCAGTATTTT | TRBV6-1 | NA | NA | TRBJ2-3
CASSPDRGSYGYTF | TGTGCCAGCTCACCAGACAGGGGGTCGTATGGCTACACCTTC | TRBV18 | NA | TRBD1 | TRBJ1-2
CASRDRGNQPQHF | TGTGCCAGCAGAGACAGGGGGAATCAGCCCCAGCATTTT | TRBV6-1 | NA | TRBD1 | TRBJ1-5
CASSSRDRGGTEAFF | TGTGCCAGCAGCTCCCGGGACAGGGGAGGCACTGAAGCTTTCTTT | TRBV9 | NA | TRBD1 | TRBJ1-1
CASSPRGDYEQYF | TGTGCCAGCAGTCCCCGGGGTGACTACGAGCAGTACTTC | TRBV7-9 | NA | NA | TRBJ2-7
CASSEKRQALLYGYTF | TGCGCCAGCAGTGAAAAGAGACAGGCTCTCCTCTATGGCTACACCTTC | TRBV10-1 | NA | NA | TRBJ1-2
CASSSSWVSSYNEQFF | TGTGCCAGCAGCTCCTCTTGGGTGAGCTCCTACAATGAGCAGTTCTTC | TRBV11-2 | NA | NA | TRBJ2-1
CASSLVDSGGEQFF | TGTGCCAGCAGCTTAGTCGATTCGGGGGGCGAGCAGTTCTTC | TRBV7-2 | NA | NA | TRBJ2-1
CAWDRLASNEQFF | TGTGCCTGGGACCGCCTAGCTAGCAATGAGCAGTTCTTC | TRBV30 | NA | NA | TRBJ2-1
CASSSGTGGNNQPQHF | TGTGCCAGCAGCTCCGGGACAGGGGGAAACAATCAGCCCCAGCATTTT | TRBV5-4 | once | TRBD1 | TRBJ1-5
CASRPGTSTYEQYF | TGTGCCAGTAGACCCGGGACAAGCACCTACGAGCAGTACTTC | TRBV19 | NA | NA | TRBJ2-7
CASSPTSGTYNEQFF | TGCGCCAGCAGCCCCACTAGCGGGACCTACAATGAGCAGTTCTTC | TRBV4-3 | NA | TRBD2 | TRBJ2-1
CASSLNRGADTQYF | TGTGCCAGCAGCTTAAACAGGGGGGCAGATACGCAGTATTTT | TRBV7-6 | NA | TRBD1 | TRBJ2-3
CASSQVAFYNEQFF | TGCGCCAGCAGCCAAGTCGCCTTCTACAATGAGCAGTTCTTC | TRBV4-1 | NA | NA | TRBJ2-1
CASSYQAGSWAVTQYF | TGTGCCAGCAGCTATCAAGCGGGGAGCTGGGCCGTTACGCAGTATTTT | TRBV13 | NA | TRBD2 | TRBJ2-3
CASSSSRWETQYF | TGTGCCAGTAGTAGTTCCAGGTGGGAGACCCAGTACTTC | TRBV19 | NA | NA | TRBJ2-5
CASSKLNWEGENEQFF | TGTGCCAGCAGCAAATTAAACTGGGAGGGAGAGAATGAGCAGTTCTTC | TRBV21-1 | once | NA | TRBJ2-1
CAWREQGAKDEQYF | TGTGCCTGGAGGGAACAGGGGGCGAAGGACGAGCAGTACTTC | TRBV30 | NA | TRBD1 | TRBJ2-7
CASSHAEITDTQYF | TGTGCCAGCAGCCACGCCGAGATTACCGATACGCAGTATTTT | TRBV11-3 | NA | NA | TRBJ2-3
CAIQPGQGLRGYTF | TGTGCCATCCAACCAGGACAGGGACTGAGAGGCTACACCTTC | TRBV10-3 | NA | TRBD1 | TRBJ1-2